This T cell receptor beta chain originates from a study of blood T cell repertoires in COVID-19. Sequenced by immunoSEQ multiplex PCR; TCRdb stores in-frame clones only, minus some. The table shows a few hundred thousand clones, with approximately 86% occurring only once. This CDR3 spans 15 amino acids. Trimming cost V 3 bases and J 5 bases, with 16 bases left between them. The germline V gene has CDR1 SGHTA and CDR2 FQGNSA. Sample: peripheral blood. The TCR was taken from a man between 60 and 70 years old with acute or convalescent COVID-19. This chain links TRBV7-2 with TRBJ1-2; D is perhaps TRBD1 (5 bases). The CDR3 sequence is CASSFFSPGLYGYTF. For the CDR3, the DNA is TGTGCCAGCAGCTTCTTCTCTCCGGGACTTTATGGCTACACCTTC.